This T cell receptor (beta chain) was found in a study of blood T cell repertoires in COVID-19. Across the study: Sites in the United States, Italy and Spain provided acute and convalescent COVID-19 samples. PBMCs, B-cell-depleted T cells, or T cells were the source of the cDNA or gDNA that made up the material.

Authors' data handling: Amplification from reference gene primers served as the basis for estimated nucleated cell counts. Assay used: immunoSEQ multiplex PCR; TCRdb lists only in-frame clones, some missing. Clone size and the V and J calls come from that table; the DNA yielded D and trimming. The sample holds about 670,000 clones, over 80% seen once. V dropped 4 bases and J dropped 4; count of bases not matched to a gene: 13. CDR1 and CDR2 from the germline V gene are KGHDR and SFDVKD. CDR3 length: 18 amino acids. This receptor was identified in a woman between 18 and 29 years old with acute or convalescent COVID-19. The chain carries TRBV24-1 and TRBJ2-1, with 9 nucleotides matching TRBD1. Source material: peripheral blood. The CDR3 DNA is TGTGCCACCAGTGACCACAGGACAGGGGTTTCGAGGTACAATGAGCAGTTCTTC. Its protein product is CATSDHRTGVSRYNEQFF.